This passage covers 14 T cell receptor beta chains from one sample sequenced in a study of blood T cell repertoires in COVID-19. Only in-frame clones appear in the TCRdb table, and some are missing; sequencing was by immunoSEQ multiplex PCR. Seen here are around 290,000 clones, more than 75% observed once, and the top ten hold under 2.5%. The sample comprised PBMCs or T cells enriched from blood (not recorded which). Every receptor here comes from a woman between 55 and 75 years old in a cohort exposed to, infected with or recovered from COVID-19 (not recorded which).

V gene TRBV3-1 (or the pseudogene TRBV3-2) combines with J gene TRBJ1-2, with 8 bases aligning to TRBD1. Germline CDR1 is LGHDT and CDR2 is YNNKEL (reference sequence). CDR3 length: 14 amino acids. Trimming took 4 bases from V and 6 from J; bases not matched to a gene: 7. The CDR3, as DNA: TGTGCCAGCAGCCCCGGACAGGGAAAAAATGGCTACACCTTC. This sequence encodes CASSPGQGKNGYTF.

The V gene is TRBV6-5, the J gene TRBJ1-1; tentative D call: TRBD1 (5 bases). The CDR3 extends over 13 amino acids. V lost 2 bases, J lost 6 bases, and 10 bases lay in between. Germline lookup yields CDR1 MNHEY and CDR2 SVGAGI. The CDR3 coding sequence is TGTGCCAGCAGTTACGTGCAGGGATCTGAAGCTTTCTTT. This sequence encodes CASSYVQGSEAFF.

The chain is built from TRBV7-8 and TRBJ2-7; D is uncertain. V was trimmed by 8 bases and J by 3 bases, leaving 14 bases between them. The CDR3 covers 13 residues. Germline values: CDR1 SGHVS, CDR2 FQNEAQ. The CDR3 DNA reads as TGTGCCAGCTCGGTGGTTGTCGGCTACGAGCAGTACTTC. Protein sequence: CASSVVVGYEQYF.

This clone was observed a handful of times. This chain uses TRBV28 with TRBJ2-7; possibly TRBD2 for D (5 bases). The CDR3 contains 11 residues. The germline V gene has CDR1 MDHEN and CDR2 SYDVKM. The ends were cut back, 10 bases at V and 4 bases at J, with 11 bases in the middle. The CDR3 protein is CATGGRYEQYF. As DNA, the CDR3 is TGTGCCACCGGAGGTAGGTACGAGCAGTACTTC.

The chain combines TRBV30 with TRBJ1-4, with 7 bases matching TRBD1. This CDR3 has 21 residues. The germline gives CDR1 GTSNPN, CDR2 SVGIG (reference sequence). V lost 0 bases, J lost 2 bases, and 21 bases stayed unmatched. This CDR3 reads CAWSVQGKTTGFRLTNEKLFF. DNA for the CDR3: TGTGCCTGGAGTGTACAGGGGAAAACAACAGGGTTTCGTTTGACTAATGAAAAACTGTTTTTT.

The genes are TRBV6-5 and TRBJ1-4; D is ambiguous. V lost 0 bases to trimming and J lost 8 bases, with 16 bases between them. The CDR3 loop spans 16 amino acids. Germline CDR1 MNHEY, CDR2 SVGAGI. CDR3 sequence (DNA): TGTGCCAGCAGTTACTCGGGCTCCGGAGGCGGGGAAAAACTGTTTTTT. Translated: CASSYSGSGGGEKLFF.

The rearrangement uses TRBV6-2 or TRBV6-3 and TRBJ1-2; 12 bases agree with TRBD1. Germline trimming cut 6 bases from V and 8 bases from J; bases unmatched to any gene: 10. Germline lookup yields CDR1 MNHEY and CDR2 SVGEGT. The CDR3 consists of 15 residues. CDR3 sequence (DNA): TGTGCCAGCAGCAAACCGGGACAGGGGGCCGGGGGCTACACCTTC. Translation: CASSKPGQGAGGYTF.

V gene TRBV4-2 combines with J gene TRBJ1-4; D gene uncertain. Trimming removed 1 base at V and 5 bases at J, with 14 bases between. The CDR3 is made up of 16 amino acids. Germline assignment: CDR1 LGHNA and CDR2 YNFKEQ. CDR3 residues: CASSQGSLGKNEKLFF. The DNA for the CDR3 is TGTGCCAGCAGCCAAGGCAGTCTAGGCAAAAATGAAAAACTGTTTTTT.

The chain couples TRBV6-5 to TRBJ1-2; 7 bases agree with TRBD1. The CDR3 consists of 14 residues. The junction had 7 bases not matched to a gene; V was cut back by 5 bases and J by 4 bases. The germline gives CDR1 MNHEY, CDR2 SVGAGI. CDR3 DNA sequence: TGTGCCAGCAGTCCGACAGGGTTGGCCTATGGCTACACCTTC. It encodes CASSPTGLAYGYTF.

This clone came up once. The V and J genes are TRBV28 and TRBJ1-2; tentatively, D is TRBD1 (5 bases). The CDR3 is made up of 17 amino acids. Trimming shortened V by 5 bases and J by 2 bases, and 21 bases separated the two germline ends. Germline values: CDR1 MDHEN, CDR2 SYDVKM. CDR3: CASSPGGARASNYGYTF. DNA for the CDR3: TGTGCCAGCAGTCCGGGAGGGGCCCGGGCCTCAAACTATGGCTACACCTTC.

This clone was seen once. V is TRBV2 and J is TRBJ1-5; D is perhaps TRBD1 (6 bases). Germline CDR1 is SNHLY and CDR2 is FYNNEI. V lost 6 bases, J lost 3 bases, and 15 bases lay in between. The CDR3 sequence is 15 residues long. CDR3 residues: CASRGGQALNQPQHF. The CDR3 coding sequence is TGTGCCAGCAGGGGGGGGCAAGCACTCAATCAGCCCCAGCATTTT.

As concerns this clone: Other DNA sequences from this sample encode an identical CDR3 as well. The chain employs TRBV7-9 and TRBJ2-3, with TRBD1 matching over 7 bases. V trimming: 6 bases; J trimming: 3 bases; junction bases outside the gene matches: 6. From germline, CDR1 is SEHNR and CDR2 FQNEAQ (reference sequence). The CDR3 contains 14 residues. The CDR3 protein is CASSHRGRTDTQYF. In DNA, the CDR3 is TGTGCCAGCAGTCACAGGGGAAGGACAGATACGCAGTATTTT.

The CDR3 coding sequence is TGTGCCAGCTCACCACCTAGTAACTACGAGCAGTACTTC. Translation gives CASSPPSNYEQYF. This sequence joins TRBV18 and TRBJ2-7; D gene ambiguous. The V and J ends lost 0 bases and 3 bases respectively, with 6 bases between them. Germline lookup yields CDR1 KGHSH and CDR2 LQKENI. The CDR3 length is 13 residues.

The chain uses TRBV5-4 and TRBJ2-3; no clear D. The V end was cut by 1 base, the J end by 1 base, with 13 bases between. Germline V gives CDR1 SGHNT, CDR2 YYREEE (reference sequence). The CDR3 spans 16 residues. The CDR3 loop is CASSLTELYGTDTQYF. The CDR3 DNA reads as TGTGCCAGCAGCTTGACAGAGCTCTATGGCACAGATACGCAGTATTTT. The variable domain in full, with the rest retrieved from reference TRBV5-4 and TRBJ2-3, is ETGVTQSPTHLIKTRGQQVTLRCSSQSGHNTVSWYQQALGQGPQFIFQYYREEENGRGNFPPRFSGLQFPNYSSELNVNALELDDSALYLCASSLTELYGTDTQYFGPGTRLTVL.